The 17 T cell receptor beta chains listed next were all sequenced from one sample in a study of T cells expressing NK-cell markers. After re-calling the 5' RACE reads, TCRdb lists one entry per CDR3 protein, DNA absent. This repertoire includes about 380,000 distinct CDR3 sequences. Material: blood T cells: a sorted CD56 or NKG2C T cell subset, CD4+ or CD8+ T cells, or bulk PBMC T cells (not recorded which). The receptors shown here come from a man aged 18-70 years in good health.

The chain is built from TRBV5-1 and TRBJ2-1; there is no DNA to check the TCRdb D call of TRBD2. Germline V gene lookup returns CDR1 SGHRS and CDR2 YFSETQ. The CDR3 has 15 amino acids. CDR3 protein: CASSFQSGGYNEQFF.

V gene TRBV12-3 or TRBV12-4 combines with J gene TRBJ2-7; checking the TCRdb D call of TRBD1 is not possible without DNA. This CDR3 contains 13 residues. This CDR3 is CASSLDRPYEQYF.

This chain uses TRBV6-2 or TRBV6-3 with TRBJ2-1; TCRdb's assignment of TRBD1 cannot be checked, as there is no DNA. CDR3 length: 17 amino acids. Germline values: CDR1 MNHEY, CDR2 SVGEGT. This CDR3 reads CASSYSHGGSSYNEQFF.

The CDR3 protein is CASSLQGTPSTDTQYF. The rearrangement joins TRBV18 to TRBJ2-3; TCRdb selects TRBD1, and the lack of DNA leaves this call unchecked. The length of the CDR3 is 16 residues. Germline V gene data show CDR1 as KGHSH and CDR2 as LQKENI.

The genes are TRBV3-1 and TRBJ2-1; TCRdb's D gene call, TRBD2, goes unchecked for lack of DNA. This CDR3 spans 15 amino acids. The germline V gene has CDR1 LGHDT and CDR2 YNNKEL (reference sequence). CDR3 residues: CASSLDHGPYNEQFF.

The CDR3 region is CASSPRVSPGGNQPQHF. V is TRBV18 and J is TRBJ1-5; TCRdb picks TRBD1, but there is no DNA to check that call. The germline V gene has CDR1 KGHSH and CDR2 LQKENI. The CDR3 covers 17 residues.

The chain employs TRBV5-3 and TRBJ2-5. TRBV5-3 is an ORF, with its function uncertain. CDR3 size: 11 residues. CDR3 sequence: CARSRIETQYF.

The chain joins TRBV25-1 to TRBJ2-2; the D call of TRBD1 rests on TCRdb alone, since no DNA is present to check it. In germline, CDR1 is MGHDK, CDR2 SYGVNS. The CDR3 runs 16 residues. The CDR3 here is CASKTPGTGSTGELFF.

The V call is TRBV4-2, the J call TRBJ2-3; TCRdb picks TRBD1, but there is no DNA to check that call. The germline V gene has CDR1 LGHNA and CDR2 YNFKEQ. The CDR3 length is 17 residues. The CDR3 region is CASSQVGAGGSRDTQYF.

V and J are TRBV23-1 and TRBJ2-1; TCRdb's D call, TRBD2, is unchecked because there is no DNA. TRBV23-1 is flagged as an ORF with uncertain function. The CDR3 sequence is 18 residues long. The chain's CDR3 is CASSQIPTLAGGPDEQFF.

The rearrangement links TRBV25-1 to TRBJ1-2. This CDR3 has 13 residues. Germline V lookup: CDR1 MGHDK, CDR2 SYGVNS. The CDR3 protein is CASSRAGEGGYTF.

The chain uses TRBV7-3 and TRBJ2-5; with no DNA, the TCRdb D assignment of TRBD1 cannot be verified. Germline loops: CDR1 SGHTA, CDR2 FQGTGA. There are 17 residues in the CDR3. CDR3 region: CASSLTGQGRGRETQYF.

The chain employs TRBV6-5 and TRBJ2-2; TCRdb's D gene call, TRBD1, goes unchecked for lack of DNA. This CDR3 comprises 15 residues. CDR1 is MNHEY, CDR2 SVGAGI, per germline. CDR3 amino acids: CASSSDRGLAGELFF.

J is TRBJ2-1 and V is TRBV24-1; TCRdb's D call of TRBD1 is untestable without DNA. The germline V gene encodes CDR1 KGHDR and CDR2 SFDVKD. There are 16 residues in the CDR3. The CDR3 reads CATSEVTGSSYNEQFF.

The gene calls are TRBV5-1 and TRBJ1-2. CDR1 SGHRS and CDR2 YFSETQ come from the germline V gene. This CDR3 has 15 amino acids. This chain's CDR3 is CASSLDGRPRDGYTF.

The chain carries TRBV20-1 and TRBJ1-1; no DNA is available, so the TRBD1 call from TCRdb remains unchecked. From germline, CDR1 is DFQATT and CDR2 SNEGSKA (reference sequence). The length of the CDR3 is 13 residues. CDR3 protein: CSAGARYRTEAFF.

The chain links TRBV20-1 to TRBJ1-5. The CDR3 is 15 amino acids. Germline-derived CDR1 and CDR2 are DFQATT and SNEGSKA (reference sequence). CDR3 sequence: CSAYPGTYSNQPQHF.